These 11 T cell receptor beta chains came from one sample sequenced in a study of blood T cell repertoires in COVID-19. The data were produced by immunoSEQ multiplex PCR, yet TCRdb's version contains in-frame clones alone and is incomplete. This sample has about 160,000 clones, with under 90% found just once. Sequenced material: PBMCs or T cells enriched from blood (not recorded which). These receptors were obtained from a man aged 55 to 70 who had recovered from COVID-19.

The V and J genes are TRBV27 and TRBJ2-7; a possible D gene is TRBD2 (7 bases). The ends were cut back, 3 bases at V and 4 bases at J, with 16 bases in the middle. Germline-derived CDR1 and CDR2 are MNHEY and SMNVEV (reference sequence). There are 15 residues in the CDR3. In DNA form, the CDR3 reads TGTGCCAGCAGTTTTTTTGGGGGAGGGGGATACGAGCAGTACTTC. Residues: CASSFFGGGGYEQYF.

This chain connects TRBV7-3 to TRBJ2-1; 7 nucleotides agree with TRBD1. Losses at the gene ends were 5 bases for V and 2 bases for J; bases not matched to a gene: 3. This CDR3 has 14 residues. Germline V gene data show CDR1 as SGHTA and CDR2 as FQGTGA. CDR3 region: CASSRGTAYNEQFF. CDR3 DNA sequence: TGTGCCAGCAGCCGTGGGACAGCCTACAATGAGCAGTTCTTC.

This chain joins TRBV6-5 and TRBJ1-2; tentatively, D is TRBD1 (5 bases). There are 14 residues in the CDR3. With 0 bases removed from V and 8 bases from J, the gap between germline ends came to 13 bases. Per germline, CDR1 MNHEY and CDR2 SVGAGI. CDR3 loop: CASSYSVQGRGYTF. For the CDR3, the DNA is TGTGCCAGCAGTTACTCGGTCCAGGGCCGGGGCTACACCTTC.

This sequence joins TRBV15 and TRBJ1-5; D is undetermined. There are 18 residues in the CDR3. V was cut by 3 bases and J by 1 base, with 19 bases left in between. Germline V CDR1 and CDR2: LNHNV, YYDKDF (reference sequence). The DNA of the CDR3 is TGTGCCACCAGCAGCCCAGATTTTCTTGGAGGGAGCAATCAGCCCCAGCATTTT. Protein: CATSSPDFLGGSNQPQHF.

This rearrangement joins TRBV18 to TRBJ1-1, with 7 bases lining up with TRBD1. V dropped 2 bases and J dropped 5; count of bases not matched to a gene: 5. The CDR3 length is 14 residues. Germline loops: CDR1 KGHSH, CDR2 LQKENI. The CDR3 sequence: CASSPGTAETEAFF. The CDR3 DNA reads TGTGCCAGCTCACCAGGGACAGCCGAAACTGAAGCTTTCTTT.

This clone appeared many times. The chain carries TRBV29-1 and TRBJ2-7; no clear D gene. There are 11 residues in the CDR3. The V gene lost 5 bases and the J gene lost 2 bases, with 7 bases spanning the gap. Germline CDR1 and CDR2: SQVTM and ANQGSEA. CDR3 loop: CSVFTAYEQYF. CDR3 nucleotides: TGCAGCGTTTTCACTGCCTACGAGCAGTACTTC.

The chain carries TRBV19 and TRBJ1-5; D not certain. Germline CDR1 reads LNHDA; CDR2 reads SQIVND (reference sequence). This CDR3 has 15 residues. Trimming cost V 3 bases and J 5 bases, with 14 bases left between them. CDR3 amino acids: CASSIVASGDQPQHF. In nucleotides, the CDR3 is TGTGCCAGTAGTATTGTAGCTAGTGGAGATCAGCCCCAGCATTTT.

V usage is TRBV19 and J usage is TRBJ1-2; tentatively, D is TRBD1 (6 bases). V was cut by 4 bases and J by 4 bases, with 25 bases left in between. The length of the CDR3 is 18 residues. Looked up from germline, CDR1 is LNHDA and CDR2 is SQIVND (reference sequence). This chain's CDR3 is CASSKGGSGQWVSYGYTF. The CDR3 nucleotides are TGTGCCAGTAGTAAAGGCGGGAGTGGACAGTGGGTTTCCTATGGCTACACCTTC.

This chain links TRBV29-1 with TRBJ1-2; 7 positions match TRBD1. CDR1 is SQVTM and CDR2 is ANQGSEA in the germline V gene. The CDR3 loop spans 12 amino acids. V was clipped by 6 bases and J by 6 bases; unmatched bases: 7. This chain's CDR3 is CSVLGGADGYTF. DNA of the CDR3: TGCAGCGTCTTAGGGGGCGCGGATGGCTACACCTTC.

This chain connects TRBV10-3 to TRBJ2-1; D uncertain. This CDR3 comprises 11 residues. The germline V gene encodes CDR1 ENHRY and CDR2 SYGVKD. V gave up 6 bases and J gave up 12 bases, with 12 bases separating them. DNA for the CDR3: TGTGCCATCAGCTCTGGCGGCAGGCAGTTCTTC. Translated: CAISSGGRQFF.

The sample holds one count of this clone. This chain links TRBV9 with TRBJ2-7; 9 bases match TRBD2. The CDR3 has 16 residues. After removal of 0 bases from V and 3 bases from J, the junction contained 7 bases not matched to a gene. Germline CDR1 and CDR2: SGDLS and YYNGEE. The CDR3 here is CASSVGDSGSYYEQYF. CDR3 coding DNA: TGTGCCAGCAGCGTAGGAGATAGCGGGAGTTACTACGAGCAGTACTTC.